This TCR beta chain is from a study of OX40 agonist ivuxolimab in advanced cancers. It was autoimmune disease history or systemic immunosuppression that excluded patients. Sequencing was performed with immunoSEQ multiplex PCR; in TCRdb, only in-frame clones are kept and a portion is missing. The sample holds about 81,000 clones, around 84% seen once. The CDR3 is made up of 15 amino acids. Germline loops: CDR1 SGHTS, CDR2 YDEGEE. V dropped 4 bases and J dropped 2 bases, with 14 bases sitting between them. The chain carries TRBV5-8 and TRBJ2-3; maybe TRBD1 (5 bases). This specimen consisted of CD4+ or CD8+ T cells sorted from blood, obtained in a trial of the OX40 agonist ivuxolimab. This TCR was recovered from an adult with an advanced solid tumor such as melanoma, head and neck, liver or kidney cancer. CDR3 region: CASSKPDSPTDTQYF. CDR3 nucleotide sequence: TGTGCCAGCAGCAAACCTGACAGCCCCACAGATACGCAGTATTTT.